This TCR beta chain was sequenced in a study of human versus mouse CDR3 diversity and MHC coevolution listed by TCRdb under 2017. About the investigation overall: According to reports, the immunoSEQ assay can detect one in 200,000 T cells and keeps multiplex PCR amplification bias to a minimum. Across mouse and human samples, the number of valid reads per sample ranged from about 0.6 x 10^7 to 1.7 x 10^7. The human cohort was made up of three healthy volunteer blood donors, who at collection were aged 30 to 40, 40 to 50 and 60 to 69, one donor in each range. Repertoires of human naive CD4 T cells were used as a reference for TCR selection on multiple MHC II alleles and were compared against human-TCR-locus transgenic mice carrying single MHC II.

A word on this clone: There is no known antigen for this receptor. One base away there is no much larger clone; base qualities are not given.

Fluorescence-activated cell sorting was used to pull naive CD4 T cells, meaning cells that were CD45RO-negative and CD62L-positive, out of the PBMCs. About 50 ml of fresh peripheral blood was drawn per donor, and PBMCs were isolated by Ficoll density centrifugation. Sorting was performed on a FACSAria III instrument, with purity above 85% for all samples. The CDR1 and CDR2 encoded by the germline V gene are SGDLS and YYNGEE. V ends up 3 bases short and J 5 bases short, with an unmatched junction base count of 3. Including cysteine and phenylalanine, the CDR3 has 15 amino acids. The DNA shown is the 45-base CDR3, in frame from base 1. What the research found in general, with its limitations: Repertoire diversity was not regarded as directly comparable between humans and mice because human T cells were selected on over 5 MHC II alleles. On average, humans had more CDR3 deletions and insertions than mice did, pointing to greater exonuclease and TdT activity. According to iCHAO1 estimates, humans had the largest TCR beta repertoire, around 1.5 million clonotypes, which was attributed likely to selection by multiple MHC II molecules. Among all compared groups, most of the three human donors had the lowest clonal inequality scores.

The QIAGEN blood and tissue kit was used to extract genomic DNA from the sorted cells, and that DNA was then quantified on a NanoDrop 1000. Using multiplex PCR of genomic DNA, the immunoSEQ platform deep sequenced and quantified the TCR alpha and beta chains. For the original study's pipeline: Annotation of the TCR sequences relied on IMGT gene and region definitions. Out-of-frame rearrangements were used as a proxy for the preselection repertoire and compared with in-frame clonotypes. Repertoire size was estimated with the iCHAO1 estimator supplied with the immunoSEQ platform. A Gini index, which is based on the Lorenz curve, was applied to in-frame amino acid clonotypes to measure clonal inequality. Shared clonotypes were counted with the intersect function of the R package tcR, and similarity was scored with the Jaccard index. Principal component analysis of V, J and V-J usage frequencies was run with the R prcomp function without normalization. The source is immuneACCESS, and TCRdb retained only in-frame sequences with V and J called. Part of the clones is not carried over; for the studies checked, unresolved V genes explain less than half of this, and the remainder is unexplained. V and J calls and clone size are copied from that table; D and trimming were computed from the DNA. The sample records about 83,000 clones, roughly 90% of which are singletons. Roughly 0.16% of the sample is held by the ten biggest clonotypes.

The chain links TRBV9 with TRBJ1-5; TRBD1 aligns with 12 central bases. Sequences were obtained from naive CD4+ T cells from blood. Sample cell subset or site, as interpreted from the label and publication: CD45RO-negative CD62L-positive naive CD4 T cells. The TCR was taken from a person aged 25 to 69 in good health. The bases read TGTGCCAGCAGCGCGGGACAGGGGGCCCATCAGCCCCAGCATTTT. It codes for CASSAGQGAHQPQHF. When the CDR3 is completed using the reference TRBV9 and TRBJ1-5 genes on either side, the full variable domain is DSGVTQTPKHLITATGQRVTLRCSPRSGDLSVYWYQQSLDQGLQFLIQYYNGEERAKGNILERFSAQQFPDLHSELNLSSLELGDSALYFCASSAGQGAHQPQHFGDGTRLSIL.